This TCR beta chain appears in the sequencing data of a study of post-analysis software for immune sequencing data. In germline, CDR1 is SGHTA, CDR2 FQGNSA. The V end lost 3 bases, the J end lost 2 bases, and 9 bases lay between the germline ends. The CDR3 sequence is 14 residues long. Each TCR beta cDNA library carried unique molecular identifiers. Input amounts of about 0.95 to 11 million T cells were used. These gave 500,000 or so cDNA molecules, so each molecule approximated one T cell. Using its own MiXCR run on the PCR reads, TCRdb lists one record per CDR3 protein. The sample shows hundreds of thousands of distinct CDR3 sequences, over 45% of them seen only once. In regard to this clonotype: Its antigen is unknown.

Whole-study findings and limits: Normalized Chao1 diversity was significantly lower in multiple sclerosis patients than in controls. There were about 5 TRBV segments more frequent in patients than controls, and TRBV5-6, TRBV5-1 and TRBV20-1 were among them.

The V call is TRBV7-2, the J call TRBJ2-3, with D perhaps TRBD1 or TRBD2 (5 bases each). The receptor was derived from a girl aged 2 to 9 with multiple sclerosis. Sequences were obtained from blood. The CDR3 loop reads CASSFTGTTDTQYF. As DNA, the CDR3 is TGTGCCAGCAGCTTCACCGGGACCACAGATACGCAGTATTTT.